This T cell receptor beta chain stems from a study of T cell repertoires in cytomegalovirus infection. General study findings and limits: Ex vivo responses were dominated by HLA-C-restricted CMV-specific TCR beta clonotypes.

The ends were cut back, 0 bases at V and 3 bases at J, with 14 bases in the middle. The CDR3 sequence is 16 residues long. CDR1 is MDHEN and CDR2 is SYDVKM in the germline V gene. TCRdb re-called the reads with MiXCR, one entry per CDR3 protein. The table lists approximately 770,000 distinct CDR3 sequences, about 29% of them singletons. On this clonotype: No antigen is known for it.

Sequenced material: cultured CD8+ T cells from PBMCs, taken from culture after CMV antigen stimulation. This sequence was found in a human donor in good health (CMV status not recorded). Some clones in this sample may be carry-over from other donors' samples. This rearrangement joins TRBV28 to TRBJ1-2; unclear D gene. CDR3: CASSLWGSTAYYGYTF. In DNA, the CDR3 is TGTGCCAGCAGTTTATGGGGATCTACAGCATACTATGGCTACACCTTC.